This T cell receptor beta chain is from a study of blood T cell repertoires in COVID-19. Overall study: Whether acute or convalescent, the COVID-19 samples came from the United States, Italy and Spain. Sources were T cells, B-cell-depleted T cells, or PBMCs; the material itself was cDNA or gDNA.

Germline V CDR1 and CDR2: SGHAT, FQNNGV. The CDR3 has 15 amino acids. The junction had 6 bases not matched to a gene; V was cut back by 2 bases and J by 3 bases. Authors' methods: Amplifying reference gene primers gave estimates of nucleated cell counts. Data came from immunoSEQ multiplex PCR; TCRdb stores just in-frame clones and leaves some out. The DNA gave D and trimming, while V, J and clone size come from that table. The repertoire holds 35,000 to 45,000 clones, with about four fifths as singletons. The rearrangement joins TRBV11-2 to TRBJ1-2, with TRBD1 identical over 7 bases. Sample: peripheral blood. This clonotype was sampled from a man between 65 and 79 years old with acute or convalescent COVID-19. In nucleotides, the CDR3 is TGTGCCAGCAGCTTATCGGGAGGGACAGACTATGGCTACACCTTC. As protein: CASSLSGGTDYGYTF.